The 32 T cell receptor beta chains reported below all come from one sample, sequenced in a study of T-cell memory formation after mild COVID-19. TCRdb redid the calling of the 5' RACE reads with MiXCR, one entry per CDR3 protein. The repertoire holds hundreds of thousands of distinct CDR3 sequences, more than 15% seen once, with approximately 12% in the top ten. The sequenced sample consisted of PBMCs or a T cell subset sorted from them (not recorded which). These receptors all stem from an adult woman who had mild COVID-19 (a few samples of this study predate the infection). Cell type and time point are not known.

This clonotype was seen more than once but under ten times. This sequence joins TRBV18 and TRBJ1-4; no clear D gene. CDR3 size: 14 residues. CDR1 KGHSH and CDR2 LQKENI come from the germline V gene. V was shortened by 0 bases and J by 5 bases, with 7 bases between the two germline ends. The CDR3 coding sequence is TGTGCCAGCTCACCACCGAACGCAAATGAAAAACTGTTTTTT. Amino acids: CASSPPNANEKLFF.

A single count supports this clonotype. The chain recombines TRBV2 with TRBJ1-1, with a possible D match to TRBD1 (5 bases). The CDR3 loop spans 14 amino acids. Germline CDR1 is SNHLY and CDR2 is FYNNEI. The V gene lost 6 bases and the J gene lost 0 bases, with 11 bases spanning the gap. The CDR3 region has the DNA TGTGCCAGCAGGCAGGGAAGCATGAACACTGAAGCTTTCTTT. This sequence encodes CASRQGSMNTEAFF.

The CDR3 protein is CASSQDPHIGRAHEKLFF. The CDR3 DNA follows: TGCGCCAGCAGCCAAGATCCGCATATTGGCAGGGCTCATGAAAAACTGTTTTTT. The chain carries TRBV4-3 and TRBJ1-4; perhaps TRBD1 as D (5 bases). The germline CDR1 and CDR2 sequences are LGHNA and YSLEER. This CDR3 has 18 amino acids. The V end was cut by 0 bases, the J end by 6 bases, with 20 bases between.

This clonotype has just a few counts. The rearrangement uses TRBV7-2 and TRBJ2-1; the D call may be TRBD1 or TRBD2 (5 bases each). The CDR3 loop spans 17 amino acids. V was clipped by 5 bases and J by 1 base, with 18 bases between them. Germline CDR1 and CDR2: SGHTA and FQGNSA. Here the CDR3 reads CASSPSTGAESYNEQFF. Written as DNA, the CDR3 is TGTGCCAGCAGCCCCTCGACCGGGGCGGAGTCCTACAATGAGCAGTTCTTC.

This clonotype has a handful of counts. This chain joins TRBV11-3 and TRBJ2-1; D remains unclear. V was pared by 1 base and J by 7 bases, with 11 bases between. The CDR3 has 14 residues. Germline CDR1 SGHNT, CDR2 YENEEA. CDR3 bases: TGTGCCAGCAGCTTAGGTCCTAGTAGGAATGAGCAGTTCTTC. It specifies CASSLGPSRNEQFF. The entire variable domain, with the rest obtained from reference TRBV11-3 and TRBJ2-1, is as follows: EAGVVQSPRYKIIEKKQPVAFWCNPISGHNTLYWYLQNLGQGPELLIRYENEEAVDDSQLPKDRFSAERLKGVDSTLKIQPAELGDSAVYLCASSLGPSRNEQFFGPGTRLTVL.

This chain links TRBV15 with TRBJ2-7; TRBD2 matches 7 bases. The CDR3 is made up of 16 amino acids. The germline V gene encodes CDR1 LNHNV and CDR2 YYDKDF (reference sequence). V dropped 8 bases and J dropped 3; count of bases not matched to a gene: 16. CDR3 sequence reads: CATSPRGGRGYYEQYF. In DNA, the CDR3 is TGTGCCACCTCTCCTCGTGGCGGGAGAGGGTACTACGAGCAGTACTTC.

The chain joins TRBV3-1 to TRBJ2-3, with D hard to call. CDR3 length equals 14 residues. Germline V lookup: CDR1 LGHDT, CDR2 YNNKEL (reference sequence). Trimming removed 2 bases at V and 0 bases at J, with 6 bases between. DNA for the CDR3: TGTGCCAGCAGCCAACCCCCTAGCACAGATACGCAGTATTTT. Encoded protein: CASSQPPSTDTQYF.

This chain joins TRBV6-5 and TRBJ2-4; 10 nucleotides line up with TRBD1. CDR1 is MNHEY and CDR2 is SVGAGI in the germline V gene. Trimming cost V 8 bases and J 1 base; bases outside gene matches: 5. The CDR3 extends over 15 amino acids. CDR3 in amino acids: CASGGQGRAKNIQYF. CDR3 DNA: TGTGCCAGCGGGGGACAGGGGCGGGCCAAAAACATTCAGTACTTC.

The chain combines TRBV7-2 with TRBJ1-6, with D maybe TRBD1 (5 bases). This CDR3 comprises 15 residues. Germline V gives CDR1 SGHTA, CDR2 FQGNSA. V was shortened by 5 bases and J by 3 bases, with 11 bases between the two germline ends. CDR3 loop: CASSHRQSYNSPLHF. Written as DNA, the CDR3 is TGTGCCAGCAGCCATCGACAGAGCTATAATTCACCCCTCCACTTT.

This clonotype was seen a handful of times. The gene calls are TRBV5-6 and TRBJ2-1, with D maybe TRBD1 (6 bases). Germline V gene sequence: CDR1 SGHDT, CDR2 YYEEEE. The CDR3 is 13 residues long. Trimming cost V 4 bases and J 8 bases, with 13 bases left between them. As DNA, the CDR3 is TGTGCCAGCAGCGGTGACAGGAGCGATGAGCAGTTCTTC. The encoded protein is CASSGDRSDEQFF. The variable domain in full, completed from reference TRBV5-6 and TRBJ2-1, reads DAGVTQSPTHLIKTRGQQVTLRCSPKSGHDTVSWYQQALGQGPQFIFQYYEEEERQRGNFPDRFSGHQFPNYSSELNVNALLLGDSALYLCASSGDRSDEQFFGPGTRLTVL.

This clonotype showed up many times. The chain combines TRBV12-3 or TRBV12-4 with TRBJ2-1; D may correspond to TRBD1 or TRBD2 (6 bases each). V gave up 9 bases and J gave up 4 bases, with 16 bases separating them. This CDR3 has 14 amino acids. This CDR3 is CASGGGLRYNEQFF. Written as DNA, the CDR3 is TGTGCCAGTGGAGGGGGGTTGCGGTACAATGAGCAGTTCTTC.

This chain links TRBV29-1 with TRBJ2-7, with D maybe TRBD1 (5 bases). The CDR3 loop spans 12 amino acids. V lost 5 bases to trimming and J lost 1 base, with 9 bases between them. Germline CDR1 reads SQVTM; CDR2 reads ANQGSEA. The CDR3 nucleotides are TGCAGCGTTTGGGGCGTTTCCTACGAGCAGTACTTC. It yields the protein CSVWGVSYEQYF.

This clonotype has a handful of counts. V is TRBV13 and J is TRBJ2-4; TRBD2 matches 7 bases. CDR1 is PRHDT, CDR2 FYEKMQ, per germline (reference sequence). This CDR3 region has 13 residues. J lost 8 bases, V lost 5 bases, and 6 bases had no gene match. CDR3 region: CASSRLAGDIQYF. CDR3 in DNA: TGTGCCAGCAGCCGACTAGCTGGAGACATTCAGTACTTC.

This clonotype has a count of ten or more. V and J are TRBV5-1 and TRBJ2-1; 11 bases line up with TRBD2. Germline V gene sequence: CDR1 SGHRS, CDR2 YFSETQ. This CDR3 is 16 amino acids long. V dropped 1 base and J dropped 2; count of bases not matched to a gene: 2. The CDR3 nucleotides read TGCGCCAGCAGCTTGACTAGCGGGAGCGCCTACAATGAGCAGTTCTTC. Amino acid sequence: CASSLTSGSAYNEQFF.

This clonotype was seen more than once but under ten times. This rearrangement joins TRBV29-1 to TRBJ1-1; no reliable D call. The CDR3 totals 13 residues. Deletions cut 0 bases from V and 1 base from J, with 6 bases between. Germline-derived CDR1 and CDR2 are SQVTM and ANQGSEA. The CDR3 nucleotides are TGCAGCGTTGAAGAACAGCGGAACACTGAAGCTTTCTTT. Translating gives CSVEEQRNTEAFF.

In its sample, this clonotype was seen a few times. This rearrangement joins TRBV6-6 to TRBJ1-2; D call uncertain. Germline assignment: CDR1 MNHNY and CDR2 SVGAGI (reference sequence). The CDR3 extends over 12 amino acids. V was trimmed by 6 bases and J by 2 bases, leaving 7 bases between them. This CDR3 reads CASRTANYGYTF. The CDR3 DNA follows: TGTGCCAGCAGAACGGCGAACTATGGCTACACCTTC.

This clonotype was seen ten or more times. This chain connects TRBV5-1 to TRBJ2-1, with TRBD1 identical over 11 bases. The CDR3 has 15 amino acids. V trimming: 0 bases; J trimming: 7 bases; junction bases outside the gene matches: 3. Germline V CDR1 and CDR2: SGHRS, YFSETQ. The CDR3 bases are TGCGCCAGCAGCTTGGCCGGGACAGGGGGTAATGAGCAGTTCTTC. Translation gives CASSLAGTGGNEQFF.

Ten or more counts support this clonotype. The chain carries TRBV25-1 and TRBJ2-7; TRBD1 matches at 7 bases. CDR1 and CDR2 (germline): MGHDK, SYGVNS. V trimming: 6 bases; J trimming: 3 bases; junction bases outside the gene matches: 8. CDR3 length: 14 amino acids. The CDR3 loop is CASRTNRGFYEQYF. DNA of the CDR3: TGTGCCAGCAGGACCAACAGGGGATTCTACGAGCAGTACTTC.

The chain recombines TRBV14 with TRBJ2-2; D is uncertain. The CDR3 loop spans 15 amino acids. The ends were cut back, 1 base at V and 5 bases at J, with 11 bases in the middle. CDR1 is SGHDN and CDR2 is FVKESK in the germline V gene. Here the CDR3 DNA reads TGTGCCAGCAGCCAAGGATCAGGTTGGACCGGGGAGCTGTTTTTT. Translation gives CASSQGSGWTGELFF.

CDR3 sequence: CAIRGTSGRAGETQYF. CDR3 coding DNA: TGTGCCATCAGAGGGACTAGCGGGAGGGCCGGGGAGACCCAGTACTTC. V and J are TRBV10-3 and TRBJ2-5, with 16 bases that match TRBD2. V dropped 6 bases and J dropped 5; count of bases not matched to a gene: 6. Germline CDR1 ENHRY, CDR2 SYGVKD. The CDR3 has 16 amino acids.

The J gene is TRBJ1-5, the V gene TRBV6-2 or TRBV6-3; D remains unclear. This CDR3 spans 12 amino acids. The ends were cut back, 6 bases at V and 4 bases at J, with 7 bases in the middle. Germline CDR1 MNHEY, CDR2 SVGEGT. The CDR3 nucleotides are TGTGCCAGCAGCTTCCAGAATCAGCCCCAGCATTTT. Protein: CASSFQNQPQHF.

The V gene is TRBV19, the J gene TRBJ1-5; D gene unclear. The CDR3 spans 15 residues. Trimming took 8 bases from V and 1 from J, leaving 15 bases between them. Germline CDR1 is LNHDA and CDR2 is SQIVND (reference sequence). Here the CDR3 reads CASDYSIRSNQPQHF. The CDR3 DNA follows: TGTGCCAGTGACTATAGTATTAGGAGCAATCAGCCCCAGCATTTT.

Only a few counts were recorded for this clonotype. The V call is TRBV12-3 or TRBV12-4, the J call TRBJ2-1; maybe TRBD2 (6 bases). V was clipped by 7 bases and J by 6 bases, with 16 bases between them. The CDR3 extends over 14 amino acids. CDR3: CASTPGSHANEQFF. The CDR3 coding sequence is TGTGCCAGCACCCCCGGGAGCCACGCCAATGAGCAGTTCTTC.

This chain joins TRBV12-3 or TRBV12-4 and TRBJ1-1, with 9 bases aligning to TRBD1. The V and J ends lost 6 bases and 4 bases, in that order; junction bases with no gene match: 6. The CDR3 contains 14 residues. The CDR3 nucleotides read TGTGCCAGCAGAATTGGGACAGGGCCCACTGAAGCTTTCTTT. Translated, it gives CASRIGTGPTEAFF.

This clonotype has just a few counts. This chain links TRBV7-9 with TRBJ2-2; D uncertain. In germline, CDR1 is SEHNR, CDR2 FQNEAQ (reference sequence). This CDR3 contains 14 residues. Deletions cut 2 bases from V and 6 bases from J, with 10 bases between. The CDR3 sequence is CASSLLSAAGELFF. CDR3 nucleotide sequence: TGTGCCAGCAGCTTACTTAGTGCGGCCGGGGAGCTGTTTTTT.

In nucleotides, the CDR3 is TGTGCCTTGGAGACAGGGATGTCACCCCTCCACTTT. Translating it yields CALETGMSPLHF. The chain carries TRBV30 and TRBJ1-6; 7 positions match TRBD1. From germline, CDR1 is GTSNPN and CDR2 SVGIG (reference sequence). V shed 7 bases and J 10 bases; nucleotides not matched to a gene: 7. The CDR3 is 12 amino acids.

V is TRBV11-2 and J is TRBJ2-1; 9 bases match TRBD2. Germline V gene lookup returns CDR1 SGHAT and CDR2 FQNNGV. The CDR3 runs 15 residues. Unmatched junction bases numbered 3, after V lost 2 bases and J lost 4 bases. Here the CDR3 reads CASSLMRGGYNEQFF. The DNA of the CDR3 is TGTGCCAGCAGCTTAATGCGGGGGGGTTACAATGAGCAGTTCTTC.

This clonotype came up a few times. The rearrangement joins TRBV20-1 to TRBJ2-1; 8 nucleotides match TRBD2. With 5 bases clipped from V and 7 bases from J, the junction kept 10 bases outside the gene matches. The CDR3 loop spans 14 amino acids. Germline lookup yields CDR1 DFQATT and CDR2 SNEGSKA (reference sequence). CDR3 coding DNA: TGCAGTGCTGAAACGGGAGGGCCTGGGAATGAGCAGTTCTTC. Translated: CSAETGGPGNEQFF.

This clonotype was picked up a small number of times. The chain employs TRBV15 and TRBJ2-3; D is unclear. This CDR3 comprises 18 residues. Germline V CDR1 and CDR2: LNHNV, YYDKDF (reference sequence). V was shortened by 0 bases and J by 2 bases, with 18 bases between the two germline ends. CDR3 protein: CATSRDPSPAKTTDTQYF. The CDR3 DNA is TGTGCCACCAGCAGAGATCCGTCTCCAGCGAAGACCACAGATACGCAGTATTTT.

This clonotype was counted at least ten times. The J gene is TRBJ2-2, the V gene TRBV20-1; D uncertain. This CDR3 spans 13 amino acids. Per the germline V gene, CDR1 is DFQATT and CDR2 is SNEGSKA (reference sequence). V gave up 6 bases and J gave up 6 bases, with 14 bases separating them. The CDR3 bases are TGCAGTGCAACGACAAGATTGGCCGGGGAGCTGTTTTTT. Translated, it gives CSATTRLAGELFF.

This clonotype was recorded a few times. The rearrangement joins TRBV5-1 to TRBJ2-7; no reliable D call. Trimming removed 1 base at V and 4 bases at J, with 9 bases between. This CDR3 has 13 amino acids. Per the germline V gene, CDR1 is SGHRS and CDR2 is YFSETQ. The CDR3 region is CASSLIDGYEQYF. The CDR3 coding sequence is TGCGCCAGCAGCTTGATCGACGGATACGAGCAGTACTTC.

V is TRBV27 and J is TRBJ2-1, with TRBD2 identical over 13 bases. J gave up 7 bases and V 4 bases, and 10 bases lay outside the gene matches. This CDR3 region has 17 residues. Germline assignment: CDR1 MNHEY and CDR2 SMNVEV (reference sequence). The CDR3 region is CASSSPGLAGVGNEQFF. The CDR3 nucleotides read TGTGCCAGCAGTTCCCCTGGACTAGCGGGAGTAGGGAATGAGCAGTTCTTC.